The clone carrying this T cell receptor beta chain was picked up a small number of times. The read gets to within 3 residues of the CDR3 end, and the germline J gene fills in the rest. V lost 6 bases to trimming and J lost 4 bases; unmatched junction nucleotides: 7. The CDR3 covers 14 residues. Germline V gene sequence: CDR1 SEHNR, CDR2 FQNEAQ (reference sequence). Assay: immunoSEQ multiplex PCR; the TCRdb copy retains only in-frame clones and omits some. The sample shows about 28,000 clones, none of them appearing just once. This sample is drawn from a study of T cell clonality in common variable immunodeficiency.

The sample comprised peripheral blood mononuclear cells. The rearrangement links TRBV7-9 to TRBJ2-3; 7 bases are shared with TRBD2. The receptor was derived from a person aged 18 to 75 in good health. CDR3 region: CASRSGTRPDTQYF. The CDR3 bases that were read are TGTGCCAGCAGAAGCGGGACCAGGCCAGATACG.